This T cell receptor (beta chain) was captured by sequencing in a study of technical replicates of blood from four donors. Sequencing used immunoSEQ multiplex PCR; TCRdb keeps in-frame clones, though not all of them. The repertoire holds 99,000 or so clones, with 95% as singletons. Germline CDR1 LNHDA, CDR2 SQIVND (reference sequence). V shed 7 bases and J shed 5 bases, with 21 bases lying between them. The CDR3 has 16 amino acids. The chain uses TRBV19 and TRBJ2-1; TRBD2 is a possible D gene (6 bases). The specimen sequenced was T cells isolated from PBMCs. This clonotype was sampled from a human donor in good health. The chain's CDR3 is CASTPKMASADNEQFF. The CDR3 DNA follows: TGTGCCAGTACCCCGAAGATGGCTAGCGCCGACAATGAGCAGTTCTTC.